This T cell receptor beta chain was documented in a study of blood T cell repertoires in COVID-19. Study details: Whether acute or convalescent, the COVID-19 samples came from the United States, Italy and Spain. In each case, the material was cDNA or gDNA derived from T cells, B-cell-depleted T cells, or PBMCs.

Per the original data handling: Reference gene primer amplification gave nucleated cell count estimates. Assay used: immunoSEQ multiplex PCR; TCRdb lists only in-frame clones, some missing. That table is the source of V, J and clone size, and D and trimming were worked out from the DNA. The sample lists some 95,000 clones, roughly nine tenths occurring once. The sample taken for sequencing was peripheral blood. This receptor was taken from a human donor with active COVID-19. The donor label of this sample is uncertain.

In DNA form, the CDR3 reads TGCGCCAGCAGCCTCCGCGGGGCAGGAAGGGACACTGAAGCTTTCTTT. It specifies CASSLRGAGRDTEAFF. J is TRBJ1-1 and V is TRBV5-1, with D tentatively TRBD1 (5 bases). The ends were cut back, 4 bases at V and 3 bases at J, with 19 bases in the middle. This CDR3 is built from 16 residues. Germline lookup yields CDR1 SGHRS and CDR2 YFSETQ. The entire variable domain, with the rest obtained from reference TRBV5-1 and TRBJ1-1, is as follows: KAGVTQTPRYLIKTRGQQVTLSCSPISGHRSVSWYQQTPGQGLQFLFEYFSETQRNKGNFPGRFSGRQFSNSRSEMNVSTLELGDSALYLCASSLRGAGRDTEAFFGQGTRLTVV.